This is a list of T cell receptor beta chains from one sample in a study of Graves' ophthalmopathy and Graves' hyperthyroidism. TCRdb re-called the multiplex PCR reads through MiXCR, storing one row per CDR3 protein. The sample has more than 300,000 distinct CDR3 sequences; approximately 15% are singletons. The sample comprised peripheral blood. The receptor source for this set is a woman aged 18-29 years with stable Graves' hyperthyroidism. The CDR3 runs from the conserved cysteine through the conserved F or W. The order of the fields is D gene, V gene, clone size, J gene, CDR3 protein, CDR3 DNA. The D gene is left open where the match is weak. Only some rows state a clone size, as once, few, many or a class for expanded clones.

>NA|TRBV6-2/TRBV6-3|many|TRBJ1-2
CASRQINYGYTF
TGTGCCAGCAGACAGATTAACTATGGCTACACCTTC
>TRBD2|TRBV7-2|NA|TRBJ2-2
CASSLAGLAVLNTGELFF
TGTGCCAGCAGCTTAGCCGGACTAGCGGTATTGAACACCGGGGAGCTGTTTTTT
>TRBD1|TRBV5-1|NA|TRBJ2-2
CASSMGQGTNTGELFF
TGCGCCAGCAGCATGGGACAGGGTACGAACACCGGGGAGCTGTTTTTT
>NA|TRBV28|few|TRBJ2-7
CASSWERREQYF
TGTGCCAGCAGTTGGGAAAGGCGCGAGCAGTACTTC
>NA|TRBV6-1|many|TRBJ2-7
CASSAFYEQYF
TGTGCCAGCAGTGCGTTCTACGAGCAGTACTTC
>TRBD1|TRBV5-1|few|TRBJ2-7
CASSLGGQGGEQYF
TGCGCCAGCAGCTTGGGGGGACAGGGTGGTGAGCAGTACTTC
>NA|TRBV20-1|many|TRBJ2-7
CSARASRIVSYEQYF
TGCAGTGCTAGAGCGTCTAGAATAGTTAGTTACGAGCAGTACTTC
>NA|TRBV7-9|NA|TRBJ1-1
CASSGGGLRDTEAFF
TGTGCCAGCAGCGGCGGGGGCCTGAGGGACACTGAAGCTTTCTTT
>TRBD2|TRBV7-6|NA|TRBJ2-7
CASIFLAGDGDEQYF
TGTGCCAGCATCTTCTTAGCGGGAGACGGCGACGAGCAGTACTTC
>NA|TRBV6-2/TRBV6-3|NA|TRBJ1-1
CASSYGQILEAFF
TGTGCCAGCAGTTACGGGCAGATTCTCGAAGCTTTCTTT
>TRBD1|TRBV6-1|NA|TRBJ1-5
CASSRTGEGGQPQHF
TGTGCCAGCAGCAGGACAGGGGAGGGGGGTCAGCCCCAGCATTTT
>NA|TRBV5-8|NA|TRBJ1-1
CASSLARRITEAFF
TGTGCCAGCAGCTTGGCCCGTCGGATCACTGAAGCTTTCTTT
>NA|TRBV19|many|TRBJ1-1
CASSIMEGTEAFF
TGTGCCAGTAGTATAATGGAAGGGACTGAAGCTTTCTTT
>TRBD1|TRBV27|many|TRBJ1-5
CASSPGDRGGQPQHF
TGTGCCAGCAGTCCGGGGGACAGGGGTGGTCAGCCCCAGCATTTT
>TRBD1|TRBV12-3/TRBV12-4|few|TRBJ1-1
CASTRQGKNTEAFF
TGTGCCAGCACCAGACAGGGGAAGAACACTGAAGCTTTCTTT
>TRBD1|TRBV14|NA|TRBJ1-1
CASSSRQGGEAFF
TGTGCCAGCAGCTCTAGACAGGGTGGTGAAGCTTTCTTT
>NA|TRBV10-3|many|TRBJ2-7
CAIKSGSSSYEQYF
TGTGCCATCAAATCGGGTTCCTCCTCCTACGAGCAGTACTTC
>TRBD1|TRBV12-3/TRBV12-4|many|TRBJ2-5
CASSPSWDRKFQETQYF
TGTGCCAGCAGTCCATCCTGGGACAGGAAATTCCAAGAGACCCAGTACTTC
>NA|TRBV7-3|once|TRBJ1-1
CASSLSVNIEACF
TGTGCCAGCAGCTTATCAGTGAACATTGAAGCTTGCTTT
>NA|TRBV7-2|many|TRBJ2-7
CASSSSWGRSYEQYF
TGTGCCAGCAGCTCAAGCTGGGGACGGTCCTACGAGCAGTACTTC
>TRBD1|TRBV6-4|many|TRBJ1-1
CASSDRAGGMDTEAFF
TGTGCCAGCAGTGACCGTGCAGGGGGCATGGACACTGAAGCTTTCTTT
>NA|TRBV29-1|NA|TRBJ2-5
CSVEMETQYF
TGCAGCGTTGAAATGGAGACCCAGTACTTC
>NA|TRBV2|NA|TRBJ1-1
CASSPRTPLNTEAFF
TGTGCCAGCAGTCCACGGACACCATTGAACACTGAAGCTTTCTTT
>NA|TRBV20-1|many|TRBJ2-5
CSAQGGSETQYF
TGCAGTGCCCAGGGGGGGTCCGAGACCCAGTACTTC
>TRBD2|TRBV7-2|many|TRBJ2-5
CASSFEAYGLAEETQYF
TGTGCCAGCAGCTTCGAGGCTTATGGACTAGCGGAAGAGACCCAGTACTTC
>NA|TRBV19|many|TRBJ1-1
CASSGRYQNTEAFF
TGTGCCAGTAGCGGAAGGTACCAGAACACTGAAGCTTTCTTT
>NA|TRBV6-5|many|TRBJ2-5
CASSYPRRQGEETQYF
TGTGCCAGCAGTTACCCCCGAAGGCAGGGAGAAGAGACCCAGTACTTC
>NA|TRBV5-1|few|TRBJ2-5
CASSLVDSETQYF
TGCGCCAGCAGCTTGGTGGATTCAGAGACCCAGTACTTC
>NA|TRBV11-2|NA|TRBJ2-7
CASSSVRTYEQYF
TGTGCCAGCAGCTCCGTCAGGACCTACGAGCAGTACTTC
>TRBD1|TRBV20-1|many|TRBJ1-2
CSARDLSSQGASGYTF
TGCAGTGCTAGAGACCTCTCTTCGCAGGGGGCAAGTGGCTACACCTTC
>NA|TRBV9|many|TRBJ1-2
CASSDRYGYTF
TGTGCCAGCAGCGACCGTTATGGCTACACCTTC
>NA|TRBV7-2|many|TRBJ1-1
CASSRRGDSVTEAFF
TGTGCCAGCAGCCGGAGGGGAGATTCTGTGACTGAAGCTTTCTTT
>NA|TRBV12-3/TRBV12-4|many|TRBJ2-7
CASSPSHGFYEQYF
TGTGCCAGCAGTCCCAGCCATGGATTCTACGAGCAGTACTTC
>NA|TRBV11-1|many|TRBJ1-1
CASSFGLSPTNTEAFF
TGTGCCAGCAGCTTCGGTTTGTCCCCTACCAACACTGAAGCTTTCTTT
>NA|TRBV4-1|many|TRBJ2-7
CASSQDPGREQYF
TGCGCCAGCAGCCAAGATCCAGGACGCGAGCAGTACTTC
>NA|TRBV5-6|NA|TRBJ2-2
CASTLGGALRTGELFF
TGTGCCAGCACTCTGGGGGGGGCTTTGAGGACCGGGGAGCTGTTTTTT
>TRBD2|TRBV5-1|many|TRBJ2-7
CASSFGLAGGGPGEQYF
TGCGCCAGCAGCTTCGGACTAGCGGGGGGCGGGCCCGGCGAGCAGTACTTC
>TRBD1|TRBV13|few|TRBJ1-1
CASSLVPDRGDTEAFF
TGTGCCAGCAGCTTAGTCCCGGACAGGGGGGACACTGAAGCTTTCTTT
>TRBD1|TRBV10-2|NA|TRBJ2-2
CASISHTGEKADTGELFF
TGCGCCAGCATAAGCCACACAGGGGAGAAAGCGGACACCGGGGAGCTGTTTTTT
>TRBD1|TRBV11-2|NA|TRBJ1-2
CASSMSGTGVLGYTF
TGTGCCAGCAGCATGTCCGGGACAGGGGTTCTTGGCTACACCTTC
>NA|TRBV6-1|many|TRBJ1-1
CASMPQWTLNTEAFF
TGTGCCAGCATGCCACAGTGGACGTTGAACACTGAAGCTTTCTTT
>NA|TRBV11-2|many|TRBJ2-7
CASSLSREFGVNEQYF
TGTGCCAGCAGCCTGAGCCGGGAGTTTGGAGTGAACGAGCAGTACTTC
>TRBD1|TRBV6-2/TRBV6-3|few|TRBJ2-2
CASSLITGATGELFF
TGTGCCAGCAGTTTAATTACAGGGGCCACCGGGGAGCTGTTTTTT
>NA|TRBV6-1|many|TRBJ1-2
CASTGQLNYGYTF
TGTGCCAGCACTGGACAGCTTAACTATGGCTACACCTTC
>NA|TRBV12-5|NA|TRBJ2-2
CASGPENGELFF
TGTGCTAGTGGTCCTGAGAACGGGGAGCTGTTTTTT
>NA|TRBV2|many|TRBJ1-1
CARAGGGEAFF
TGTGCCAGGGCTGGGGGAGGCGAAGCTTTCTTT
>TRBD1|TRBV5-1|many|TRBJ2-7
CASSLRDRVLDEQYF
TGCGCCAGCAGCTTGAGGGACAGGGTACTTGACGAGCAGTACTTC
>TRBD1|TRBV11-2|many|TRBJ1-5
CASSLGQGPNQPQHF
TGTGCCAGCAGCTTAGGACAGGGGCCCAATCAGCCCCAGCATTTT
>TRBD1|TRBV12-3/TRBV12-4|many|TRBJ1-2
CASSTGQIYGYTF
TGTGCCAGCAGTACGGGACAGATCTATGGCTACACCTTC
>NA|TRBV20-1|many|TRBJ2-7
CSARDSSYEQYF
TGCAGTGCTAGAGACAGCTCCTACGAGCAGTACTTC
>TRBD1|TRBV10-3|many|TRBJ1-1
CAISLQGSEAFF
TGTGCCATCAGCTTACAGGGGTCTGAAGCTTTCTTT
>NA|TRBV9|many|TRBJ2-7
CASSVGEDEQYF
TGTGCCAGCAGCGTAGGGGAGGACGAGCAGTACTTC
>NA|TRBV10-3|many|TRBJ1-2
CAISEINNYGYTF
TGTGCCATCAGTGAAATCAACAACTATGGCTACACCTTC
>TRBD1|TRBV12-3/TRBV12-4|many|TRBJ1-1
CASATGVGTEAFF
TGTGCCAGCGCCACAGGGGTTGGCACTGAAGCTTTCTTT
>NA|TRBV12-3/TRBV12-4|few|TRBJ2-6
CASSLARGSGANVLTF
TGTGCCAGCAGTTTAGCGAGGGGGTCTGGGGCCAACGTCCTGACTTTC
>TRBD1|TRBV7-2|many|TRBJ2-7
CASRYDRGTHEQYF
TGTGCCAGCAGGTATGACAGGGGAACACACGAGCAGTACTTC
>TRBD1|TRBV12-3/TRBV12-4|many|TRBJ2-7
CASSKNRGRSYEQYF
TGTGCCAGCAGCAAGAACAGGGGTAGGTCCTACGAGCAGTACTTC
>NA|TRBV2|many|TRBJ1-1
CASSDHNEAFF
TGTGCCAGCAGTGACCATAATGAAGCTTTCTTT
>NA|TRBV27|many|TRBJ1-5
CASSHGGTHGNQPQHF
TGTGCCAGCAGCCACGGGGGAACCCATGGCAATCAGCCCCAGCATTTT